This T cell receptor beta chain is drawn from a study of neoadjuvant anti-PD-1 for oral cavity cancer. Turning to the study itself: Patients without progression got a fourth dose around day 43.

Germline lookup yields CDR1 SGHAT and CDR2 FQNNGV. Trimming cost V 5 bases and J 4 bases, with 16 bases left between them. This CDR3 is built from 15 residues. Profiled with immunoSEQ multiplex PCR; TCRdb holds only in-frame clones, not every one. The table includes roughly 18,000 clones, about 65% detected once. Whole-study findings and limits: Non-responders to neoadjuvant nivolumab had significantly more clonal PBMC T cells than responders.

Stage II-IVA oral cavity squamous cell carcinoma was new and untreated by systemic or radiation therapy. Blood cells were analyzed directly, without culture or expansion. A word on this clone: The antigen remains undetermined.

Sample: PBMCs, taken before nivolumab (anti-PD-1) treatment. This sequence was found in a person aged 35-79 years with oral cavity squamous cell carcinoma. V and J are TRBV11-2 and TRBJ2-3; D is unresolved. CDR3 sequence reads: CASSPDSVGPDTQYF. The CDR3, as DNA: TGTGCCAGCAGCCCAGACTCGGTGGGCCCAGATACGCAGTATTTT.